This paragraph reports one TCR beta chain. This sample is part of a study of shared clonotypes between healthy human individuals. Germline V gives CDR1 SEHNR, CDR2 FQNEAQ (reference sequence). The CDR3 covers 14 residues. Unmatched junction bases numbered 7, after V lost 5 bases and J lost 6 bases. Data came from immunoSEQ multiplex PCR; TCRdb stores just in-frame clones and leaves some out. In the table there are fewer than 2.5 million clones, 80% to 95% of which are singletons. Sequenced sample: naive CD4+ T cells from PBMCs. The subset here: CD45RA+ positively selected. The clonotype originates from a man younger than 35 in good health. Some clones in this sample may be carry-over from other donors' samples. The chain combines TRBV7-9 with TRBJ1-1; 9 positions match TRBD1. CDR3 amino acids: CASSPRDRVSEAFF. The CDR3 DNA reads TGTGCCAGCAGCCCCAGGGACAGGGTTTCTGAAGCTTTCTTT.